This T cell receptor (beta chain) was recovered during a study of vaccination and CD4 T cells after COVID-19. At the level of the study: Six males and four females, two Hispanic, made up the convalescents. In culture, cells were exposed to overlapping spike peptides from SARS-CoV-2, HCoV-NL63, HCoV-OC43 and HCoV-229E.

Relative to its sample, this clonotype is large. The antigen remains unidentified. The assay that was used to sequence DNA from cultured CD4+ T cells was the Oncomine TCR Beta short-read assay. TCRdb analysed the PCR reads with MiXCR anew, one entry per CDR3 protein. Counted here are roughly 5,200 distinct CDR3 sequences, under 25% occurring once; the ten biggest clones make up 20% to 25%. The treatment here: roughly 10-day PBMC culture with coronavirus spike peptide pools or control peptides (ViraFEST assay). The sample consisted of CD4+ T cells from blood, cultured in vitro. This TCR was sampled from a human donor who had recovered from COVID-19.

CDR3 amino acids: CSARLGGLTGELFF. In DNA, the CDR3 is TGCAGTGCTAGACTGGGGGGCCTAACCGGGGAGCTGTTTTTT. J is TRBJ2-2 and V is TRBV20-1; D assignment may be TRBD1 or TRBD2 (6 bases each). V lost 2 bases, J lost 5 bases, and 12 bases lay in between. Germline lookup yields CDR1 DFQATT and CDR2 SNEGSKA (reference sequence). This CDR3 spans 14 amino acids.